This paragraph reports one T cell receptor beta chain. The specificity of this receptor is unknown. Instrument used: Illumina HiSeq 2000. The TCR beta cDNA libraries were made using 5'RACE template switching, a step that added both a universal primer site and unique molecular identifiers. Synthesis of cDNA was primed from the TCR beta constant segment and was followed by two consecutive PCR amplification steps. In the paper's pipeline: Reads were demultiplexed and grouped by UMI with MIGEC, and clonotypes were assembled and quantified with MiTCR. To remove erroneous sequences, TCR cDNA sequences were retained only when supported by two or more reads. Downstream repertoire analysis used the tcR package, and clonotypes were matched across fractions by CDR3 nucleotide sequence plus V segment. Antigen specificity was annotated against VDJdb with VDJmatch, allowing one amino acid substitution in CDR3. The reads underwent TCRdb reprocessing, giving one record for each CDR3 protein sequence and no DNA. Here the V and J calls rest on TCRdb's processing, not on the authors' analysis. The record for this sample contains roughly 150,000 distinct CDR3 sequences. Together, the top ten hold roughly 21% of the sample.

This record belongs to a study of T cells expressing NK-cell markers (dated by TCRdb to 2020 to 2021). In terms of the full investigation: Three sorted T-cell subsets (CD3+CD56+NKG2C+, CD3+CD56+NKG2C- and CD3+CD56-NKG2C+) from fewer than 10 donors had their TCR beta-chain repertoires profiled. Among the eight sequenced donors, only one was HCMV-seronegative, while the other seven were HCMV-seropositive. The eight sequenced donors were randomly selected healthy volunteers, three men and five women. Sequencing of the libraries produced 2 x 150 bp reads on Illumina HiSeq 2000/2500, MiSeq or NextSeq.

Broader findings and caveats from the paper: Those dominant clonotypes were again the most abundant among CD3+CD56-NKG2C+ cells in a handful of donors, at about 28.3-60.1%. Whether the expanded NKG2C-expressing T cell clones were specific for HCMV antigens remained unclear. In six donors, the dominant CD3+CD56+NKG2C+ clonotypes ranked among the top 10 CD8+ clonotypes, making up roughly 1.0-7.0% of CD8+ T cells.

CDR3 length: 14 amino acids, cysteine to phenylalanine. No DNA accompanies this entry. For CDR1 and CDR2, the germline V gene lists SGHDT and YYEEEE. A commercial ELISA kit detecting HCMV-specific IgG in serum was used to determine HCMV serostatus. Ficoll density gradient centrifugation was used to isolate peripheral blood mononuclear cells from blood. This TCR was sampled from a man aged 18-70 years in good health. The sequenced sample consisted of blood T cells: a sorted CD56 or NKG2C T cell subset, CD4+ or CD8+ T cells, or bulk PBMC T cells (not recorded which). The chain joins TRBV5-6 to TRBJ2-5. The CDR3 protein is CATSDGTYQETQYF.